The clone carrying this T cell receptor (beta chain) came up a few times. The antigen is undetermined. The J segment lost 5 bases and the V segment lost 6 bases, leaving 5 bases of the junction unmatched. This CDR3 comprises 13 residues. From germline, CDR1 is MNHEY and CDR2 SMNVEV (reference sequence). 5'-RACE, quantitative and with molecular barcodes, yielded the TCR beta libraries. Each CDR3 protein is one row after TCRdb ran MiXCR on the 5' RACE reads. The sample contains tens of thousands of distinct CDR3 sequences, 6.2% of which appear only once. This sample is drawn from a study of CD8 T cells in ankylosing spondylitis. Notes on the study in general: One TCR beta motif, made up of roughly 8 highly homologous variants, appeared characteristic of ankylosing spondylitis blood.

The material sequenced was synovial fluid, either unsorted or a sorted T cell fraction (not recorded which). This TCR was sampled from a male donor with ankylosing spondylitis. The rearrangement uses TRBV27 and TRBJ1-1, with TRBD1 matching over 8 bases. The CDR3 loop is CASRDRDRTEAFF. The CDR3 DNA is TGTGCCAGCAGGGACAGGGATCGGACTGAAGCTTTCTTT.